This T cell receptor beta chain appears in the sequencing data of a study of shared clonotypes between healthy human individuals (TCRdb year 2020). Background on the whole study: The cohort included a few men and two women between 18 and 49 years of age. For each donor, three plates each were used for CD4 naive and CD4 memory, two plates were used for CD8 naive, and one plate was used for CD8 memory. The study deeply sequenced blood TCR repertoires of five healthy adults to estimate repertoire size and the extent of clonotype sharing between individuals. Libraries were prepared and TCR repertoires were sequenced by different laboratories using diverse techniques, in order to increase sequencing depth and limit assay-specific biases. Per donor, leukapheresis produced somewhere between about 0.9 and 10 billion PBMCs. Summary of the overall study and its limitations: Incomplete sequencing was indicated by rarefaction of sorted-subset datasets, despite the large sequencing depth. Sampling was limited to blood, and TCR repertoires in tissue likely differ from TCR repertoires in blood. Roughly 5% of naive CD4, 3% to 4% of naive CD8, approximately 2% of memory CD4, and 0.35% to 0.5% of memory CD8 clonotypes were shared across a few donors. The small number of donors limited the genetic and exposure-history diversity represented. Larger estimated clonotype richness was generally found for naive subsets than for memory subsets. Based on pairwise subsampling, the degree of clonotype sharing among donors was expected to be affected by sequencing depth. Compared with non-shared clonotypes, the clonotypes found in all four sorted-subset donors had higher generation probabilities.

Donors were healthy HIV-negative adults with no recently reported acute infections or vaccinations. Every donor was a Caucasian adult residing in Nashville, Tennessee, USA. Magnetic negative selection was used to enrich CD4+ T cells, after which naive cells were positively selected on CD45RA and the negative fraction became the memory subset. After blood collection by leukapheresis, PBMCs were isolated using Ficoll-Histopaque density gradient centrifugation and then cryopreserved in the vapor phase of liquid nitrogen. Analytical flow cytometry was used to check the purity and quantity of every magnetically sorted T cell population. Genomic DNA was isolated from each sorted fraction and quantified by UV absorbance on a Nanodrop 2000c. The CDR3 contains 15 residues, cysteine and phenylalanine counted. Of the read, only the CDR3 DNA is kept; its 45 bases are in frame from base 1. Germline trimming amounts to 5 bases on V and 5 bases on J, with 9 as the count of junction bases outside the gene matches. CDR1 and CDR2 are drawn from the germline V gene: SGHTA, FQGNSA.

Using the deep immunoSEQ assay, multiplex PCR amplified TCR CDR3 regions from genomic DNA. Genomic DNA extracted from each cell subset was distributed evenly over all wells of several immunoSEQ 96-well plates, and each plate served as one replicate. For sorted subsets, each replicate PCR was loaded with 200 ng genomic DNA, equivalent to roughly 30,000 T cell genomes. The purified libraries were quantified using a Qubit 3.0 fluorometer, sized with a Bioanalyzer 2100, and then quantified again using the KAPA Library Quantification kit. Each immunoSEQ 96-well plate was sequenced on its own single-read 150-cycle Illumina NextSeq 550 flow cell. The paper's data handling went like this. Because the immunoSEQ output included only junctional sequences and no quality scores, the filtering could not be the same as the filtering used for full-length reads. Sequences were annotated with PyIR, a Python wrapper for IgBLAST v1.9, using IMGT germline references to assign V/J genes and CDR3. Reads were removed for weak V/J assignments (E-value above 1e-6), missing CDR3, stop codons, out-of-frame junctions, or ambiguous translated residues. V3J clonotypes were defined as sequences sharing the same inferred V gene, J gene, and CDR3 amino acid sequence. The percentage overlap between two repertoires was calculated by dividing the number of shared unique clonotypes by the size of the smaller repertoire. Repertoire richness was assessed with RTK rarefaction, the Chao1 estimator, and Recon v2.1 estimates of unobserved clonotypes. Generation probabilities were computed with OLGA for all TCRbeta clonotypes obtained by the gDNA method from a handful of donors. TCRdb's version of the immuneACCESS table is confined to in-frame rearrangements and falls short of the full clone set. An unresolved V gene accounts for under half of the shortfall where checked; the remainder is of unknown origin. V, J and clone size are taken as reported in that table, and D and trimming were inferred from the DNA itself. In this sample the table shows about 300,000 clones, over 65% of which occur a single time. 10% of the sample comes from the top ten.

A remark on this clone: No antigen is known for it. It has no much larger one-base neighbor in the sample; base qualities were not kept.

Sequenced material: memory CD4+ T cells sorted from blood. The sample's cell subset or site label is to be understood as: CD45RA-negative fraction. Recombination connected TRBV7-2 to TRBJ1-3, with 7 central nucleotides matching TRBD1. The receptor's source is a man aged 25 to 40 in good health. In nucleotides, the sequence is TGTGCCAGCAGCCTAGACAGGGTCCCCAGAAACACCATATATTTT. Its translation is CASSLDRVPRNTIYF.